The 20 T cell receptor beta chains given below trace back to one sample, sequenced in a study of T cell repertoires in cytomegalovirus infection. Via MiXCR, TCRdb re-called the reads, giving one row per CDR3 protein. The sample lists 680,000 or so distinct CDR3 sequences; around 35% were seen once. No antigens are known for them. The material was cultured PBMCs, obtained from culture after CMV antigen stimulation. Every receptor here comes from a human donor in good health (CMV status not recorded). Some clones in this sample may be carry-over from other donors' samples.

The J gene is TRBJ2-1, the V gene TRBV2, with 8 nucleotides matching TRBD1. CDR3 length equals 15 residues. Germline V gene sequence: CDR1 SNHLY, CDR2 FYNNEI. V lost 4 bases, J lost 6 bases, and 8 bases stayed unmatched. CDR3 protein: CASSVDRAVSNEQFF. The CDR3 DNA reads as TGTGCCAGCAGTGTGGACAGGGCAGTGAGCAATGAGCAGTTCTTC.

The rearrangement uses TRBV4-1 and TRBJ2-7; 11 bases match TRBD2. After removal of 0 bases from V and 2 bases from J, the junction contained 6 bases not matched to a gene. Germline V gene data show CDR1 as MGHRA and CDR2 as YSYEKL. The CDR3 has 17 amino acids. The CDR3 nucleotides read TGCGCCAGCAGCCAAGACTCTAGCGGGGGGACTGCCTACGAGCAGTACTTC. It yields the protein CASSQDSSGGTAYEQYF.

The chain uses TRBV27 and TRBJ1-4; 7 bases align to TRBD1. The ends lost 4 bases at V and 8 bases at J; junction bases unmatched: 10. This CDR3 contains 15 residues. Germline loops: CDR1 MNHEY, CDR2 SMNVEV (reference sequence). The CDR3 loop is CASSSVGDSMEKLFF. DNA for the CDR3: TGTGCCAGCAGTTCCGTCGGGGACAGTATGGAAAAACTGTTTTTT.

Here the CDR3 DNA reads TGTGCCAGCAGCCCAGAGGGGGGACTAGCAGCCGAGCAGTACTTC. Translated, it gives CASSPEGGLAAEQYF. The V gene is TRBV9, the J gene TRBJ2-7, with 9 nucleotides matching TRBD2. Germline V gene lookup returns CDR1 SGDLS and CDR2 YYNGEE. This CDR3 is 15 amino acids long. V was clipped by 4 bases and J by 6 bases; unmatched bases: 11.

The chain recombines TRBV4-2 with TRBJ1-4; weak D call: TRBD1 (5 bases). V was trimmed by 1 base and J by 8 bases, leaving 8 bases between them. From germline, CDR1 is LGHNA and CDR2 YNFKEQ. The CDR3 spans 13 residues. The CDR3 is CASSQVRQEKLFF. The CDR3 nucleotides are TGTGCCAGCAGCCAAGTAAGACAGGAAAAACTGTTTTTT.

The gene calls are TRBV10-3 and TRBJ2-7; 8 nucleotides agree with TRBD2. CDR1 and CDR2 from the germline V gene are ENHRY and SYGVKD. The CDR3 totals 14 residues. The V and J ends lost 5 bases and 0 bases, in that order; junction bases with no gene match: 3. The CDR3 loop reads CAISRSGSSYEQYF. CDR3 nucleotides: TGTGCCATCAGTCGGAGCGGGAGCTCCTACGAGCAGTACTTC.

This chain uses TRBV12-3 or TRBV12-4 with TRBJ2-1; TRBD2 aligns across 7 bases. This CDR3 region has 15 residues. Trimming cost V 5 bases and J 1 base; bases outside gene matches: 5. The chain's CDR3 is CASSPREWSYNEQFF. CDR3 DNA sequence: TGTGCCAGCAGTCCGCGGGAGTGGTCCTACAATGAGCAGTTCTTC.

This CDR3 reads CATSSGANVLTF. The CDR3 nucleotides are TGTGCCACCTCCTCTGGGGCCAACGTCCTGACTTTC. The chain combines TRBV6-6 with TRBJ2-6; D call uncertain. Germline values: CDR1 MNHNY, CDR2 SVGAGI (reference sequence). Between the trimmed V and J ends, which lost 10 bases and 0 bases, there was a span of 4 bases. CDR3 length: 12 amino acids.

The V call is TRBV20-1, the J call TRBJ1-4, with no clear D. Trimming pared 6 bases from V and 7 bases from J, leaving 15 bases between. CDR1 is DFQATT and CDR2 is SNEGSKA in the germline V gene (reference sequence). The CDR3 runs to 13 residues. The CDR3 sequence is CSARPGWSEKLFF. The CDR3 nucleotides are TGCAGTGCCCGACCGGGGTGGAGTGAAAAACTGTTTTTT.

The rearrangement links TRBV10-3 to TRBJ2-7, with TRBD2 matching 10 bases. The V and J ends lost 0 bases and 5 bases, in that order; junction bases with no gene match: 10. Germline V gene data show CDR1 as ENHRY and CDR2 as SYGVKD. The CDR3 has 17 amino acids. This CDR3 is CAISESGAGGPSNEQYF. CDR3 in DNA: TGTGCCATCAGTGAGTCGGGAGCGGGAGGGCCTTCCAACGAGCAGTACTTC.

This clonotype was detected a few times. The chain is built from TRBV7-9 and TRBJ2-3; D is perhaps TRBD1 (6 bases). The CDR3 covers 14 residues. The ends were cut back, 3 bases at V and 4 bases at J, with 11 bases in the middle. Germline V lookup: CDR1 SEHNR, CDR2 FQNEAQ (reference sequence). The CDR3 region has the DNA TGTGCCAGCAGCTTGGGTTACAGGGCAGATACGCAGTATTTT. Its translation is CASSLGYRADTQYF.

The CDR3 DNA reads TGCAGTGCTAGAGGTGGGGATGAGCAGTTCTTC. It specifies CSARGGDEQFF. The chain couples TRBV20-1 to TRBJ2-1; no firm D call. CDR3 length equals 11 residues. V lost 1 base, J lost 8 bases, and 6 bases lay in between. Germline V CDR1 and CDR2: DFQATT, SNEGSKA (reference sequence).

This clonotype has only a few counts. The chain carries TRBV7-2 and TRBJ2-1; the D is unclear. Germline values: CDR1 SGHTA, CDR2 FQGNSA. V was pared by 7 bases and J by 3 bases, with 19 bases between. This CDR3 has 16 residues. In DNA, the CDR3 is TGTGCCAGCACCCACTCGGTAATAGTCGTCTACAATGAGCAGTTCTTC. It specifies CASTHSVIVVYNEQFF.

This clonotype has ten or more counts. The chain recombines TRBV4-1 with TRBJ1-4, with D unresolved. CDR3 length: 13 amino acids. The germline V gene has CDR1 MGHRA and CDR2 YSYEKL. The V end was cut by 1 base, the J end by 10 bases, with 10 bases between. The CDR3 here is CASSQVGSRKLFF. The CDR3 region has the DNA TGCGCCAGCAGCCAAGTCGGCAGTCGAAAACTGTTTTTT.

This chain joins TRBV20-1 and TRBJ2-1; D is ambiguous. With 6 bases removed from V and 3 bases from J, the gap between germline ends came to 15 bases. This CDR3 contains 14 residues. Looked up from germline, CDR1 is DFQATT and CDR2 is SNEGSKA (reference sequence). The CDR3 DNA is TGCAGTGCCCCCCGGCGCGGAGACTACAATGAGCAGTTCTTC. It yields the protein CSAPRRGDYNEQFF.

This clonotype was counted between two and nine times. The rearrangement uses TRBV4-3 and TRBJ2-1; the match to TRBD2 covers 13 bases. Looked up from germline, CDR1 is LGHNA and CDR2 is YSLEER. V trimming: 4 bases; J trimming: 8 bases; junction bases outside the gene matches: 11. The CDR3 consists of 17 residues. In nucleotides, the CDR3 is TGCGCCAGCAGCCCTTCTTGGACTAGCGGGAGTGACGATGAGCAGTTCTTC. Its protein product is CASSPSWTSGSDDEQFF.

The chain carries TRBV11-2 and TRBJ2-7, with D possibly being TRBD1 or TRBD2 (6 bases each). The length of the CDR3 is 15 residues. V dropped 4 bases and J dropped 4 bases, with 17 bases sitting between them. Germline V lookup: CDR1 SGHAT, CDR2 FQNNGV. CDR3 coding DNA: TGTGCCAGCAGCTCGTGGGGGCGCGGGGAGTACGAGCAGTACTTC. It specifies CASSSWGRGEYEQYF.

The CDR3 DNA sequence: TGTGCCAGCAGCCCTCCTAGCGGGGGGGCCTTGAATGAGCAGTTCTTC. It translates to CASSPPSGGALNEQFF. The chain is built from TRBV27 and TRBJ2-1, with 12 bases fitting TRBD2. Losses at the gene ends were 6 bases for V and 7 bases for J; bases not matched to a gene: 10. The CDR3 runs to 16 residues. The V gene's germline CDR1 is MNHEY and CDR2 SMNVEV (reference sequence).

The chain uses TRBV28 and TRBJ2-7; maybe TRBD1 (5 bases). V lost 7 bases and J 3 bases, leaving 13 bases between the germline ends. CDR3 size: 13 residues. Per germline, CDR1 MDHEN and CDR2 SYDVKM. The DNA of the CDR3 is TGTGCCAGCAACCCCCCAGGGAACTACGAGCAGTACTTC. Translation: CASNPPGNYEQYF.

This clonotype showed up just a few times. The chain joins TRBV30 to TRBJ2-7; 8 bases are a match to TRBD1. CDR1 is GTSNPN and CDR2 is SVGIG in the germline V gene (reference sequence). CDR3 length: 13 residues. V lost 5 bases to trimming and J lost 7 bases; unmatched junction nucleotides: 10. CDR3 nucleotide sequence: TGTGCCTGGGAGACAGGGGAGCTAGGGGAGCAGTACTTC. It translates to CAWETGELGEQYF. Full variable domain (rest looked up from reference TRBV30 and TRBJ2-7): SQTIHQWPATLVQPVGSPLSLECTVEGTSNPNLYWYRQAAGRGLQLLFYSVGIGQISSEVPQNLSASRPQDRQFILSSKKLLLSDSGFYLCAWETGELGEQYFGPGTRLTVT.